This entry describes one T cell receptor (beta chain). This sample is part of a study of blood T cell repertoires in COVID-19. Overall study context: Sites across the United States, Italy and Spain contributed samples from acute and convalescent COVID-19.

This CDR3 spans 12 amino acids. Germline-derived CDR1 and CDR2 are GTSNPN and SVGIG (reference sequence). Trimming took 1 base from V and 8 from J, leaving 9 bases between them. In the authors' workflow: Reference gene primer amplification in the assay estimated nucleated cell counts. The repertoire was sequenced with immunoSEQ multiplex PCR; TCRdb's copy has only in-frame clones and lacks some. V, J and clone size derive from that table, while D and trimming were established from the DNA sequence. In the table there are over 100,000 clones, roughly 84% of which are singletons. V gene TRBV30 combines with J gene TRBJ2-1; unclear D gene. Input material: peripheral blood. The receptor was isolated from a man aged 40-55 years with acute or convalescent COVID-19. CDR3 residues: CAWSAQAHEQFF. CDR3 nucleotides: TGTGCCTGGAGTGCTCAGGCCCATGAGCAGTTCTTC.